The 6 T cell receptor beta chains given below trace back to one sample, sequenced in a study of cytomegalovirus exposure and HLA in healthy donors. Some clones are missing from TCRdb's copy, which holds only in-frame ones; the method was immunoSEQ multiplex PCR. The table lists roughly 68,000 clones, roughly 91% of them singletons. The sequencing sample was made of PBMCs. These TCRs come from a woman between 18 and 30 years old in good health and CMV-seronegative.

This chain connects TRBV19 to TRBJ1-2; TRBD1 aligns across 12 bases. The V gene end was trimmed by 5 bases and the J gene end by 3 bases; junction bases not matched to a gene: 4. The germline gives CDR1 LNHDA, CDR2 SQIVND (reference sequence). The CDR3 runs to 15 residues. The CDR3 protein is CASSRDRGQDYGYTF. Here the CDR3 DNA reads TGTGCCAGTAGTCGGGACAGGGGGCAAGACTATGGCTACACCTTC.

The chain joins TRBV7-2 to TRBJ1-2; D uncertain. Trimming shortened V by 5 bases and J by 4 bases, and 8 bases separated the two germline ends. The CDR3 spans 12 residues. Germline V gene sequence: CDR1 SGHTA, CDR2 FQGNSA. DNA for the CDR3: TGTGCCAGCAGCGGACTTTCCTATGGCTACACCTTC. Translation gives CASSGLSYGYTF.

The chain carries TRBV4-2 and TRBJ2-6; 8 positions agree with TRBD2. The J segment lost 4 bases and the V segment lost 4 bases, leaving 15 bases of the junction unmatched. The CDR3 length is 19 residues. CDR1 is LGHNA, CDR2 YNFKEQ, per germline. The CDR3 here is CASSPLPAGGAEGANVLTF. The CDR3 DNA reads TGTGCCAGCAGCCCTCTGCCCGCGGGGGGCGCGGAGGGGGCCAACGTCCTGACTTTC.

This clone was found many times. V gene TRBV2 combines with J gene TRBJ2-2; maybe TRBD2 (7 bases). The CDR3 runs to 11 residues. CDR1 and CDR2 from the germline V gene are SNHLY and FYNNEI. CDR3 DNA: TGTATTACAGGGAGGGCCGGGGAGCTGTTTTTT. Translated: CITGRAGELFF.

This clone came up once. The V and J genes are TRBV19 and TRBJ2-7, with 7 bases fitting TRBD2. The V gene end was trimmed by 2 bases and the J gene end by 3 bases; junction bases not matched to a gene: 10. Germline V CDR1 and CDR2: LNHDA, SQIVND (reference sequence). The CDR3 extends over 16 amino acids. The CDR3 sequence is CASSILPSGGLYEQYF. The CDR3 DNA sequence: TGTGCCAGTAGTATATTACCTAGCGGAGGACTCTACGAGCAGTACTTC.

The rearrangement links TRBV7-2 to TRBJ2-5; the match to TRBD2 covers 10 bases. Per germline, CDR1 SGHTA and CDR2 FQGNSA. J gave up 5 bases and V 3 bases, and 6 bases lay outside the gene matches. The CDR3 is made up of 15 amino acids. The CDR3 nucleotides are TGTGCCAGCAGCTTCCAGCGGGGGGGCGGCGAGACCCAGTACTTC. The encoded protein is CASSFQRGGGETQYF.